This T cell receptor beta chain came from a study of shared clonotypes between healthy human individuals. Overall study findings and caveats: Memory subsets had estimated richness that was generally smaller than that of naive subsets.

A word on this clone: The antigen is not known.

A deep-level run was used for the assay. Repertoires were generated with immunoSEQ multiplex PCR, while TCRdb's copy carries only in-frame clones and drops some. Of more than 600,000 clones listed, roughly nine tenths are singletons. CD45RO negativity and positive selection for CCR7 defined naive CD8 cells, a population that excluded terminally differentiated effector memory CD45RA+ cells. The receptor was derived from a man aged 25 to 45 in good health. Source material: naive CD8+ T cells sorted from blood.

For the CDR3, the DNA is TGCGCCAGCAGCCAAGGACAGGGGTACAATGAGCAGTTCTTC. This translates into CASSQGQGYNEQFF. The chain joins TRBV4-1 to TRBJ2-1, with 8 bases aligning to TRBD1. CDR1 MGHRA and CDR2 YSYEKL come from the germline V gene. This CDR3 spans 14 amino acids. V shed 1 base and J 4 bases; nucleotides not matched to a gene: 0.